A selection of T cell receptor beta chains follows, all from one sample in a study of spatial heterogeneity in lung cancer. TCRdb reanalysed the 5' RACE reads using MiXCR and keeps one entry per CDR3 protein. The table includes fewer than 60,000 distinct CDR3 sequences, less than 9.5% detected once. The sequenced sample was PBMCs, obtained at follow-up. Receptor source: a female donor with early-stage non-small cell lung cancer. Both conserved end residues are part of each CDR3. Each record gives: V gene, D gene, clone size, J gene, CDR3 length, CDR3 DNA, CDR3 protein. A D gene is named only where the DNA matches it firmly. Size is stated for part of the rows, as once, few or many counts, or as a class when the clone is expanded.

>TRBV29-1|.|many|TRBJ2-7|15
TGCAGCGTTGAGCCCCGGGACTCCCGCTCCTACGAGCAGTACTTC
CSVEPRDSRSYEQYF
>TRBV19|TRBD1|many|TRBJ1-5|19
TGTGCCAGTAGTATAATTCGCGGGCTAGGGACAGATAGCAATCAGCCCCAGCATTTT
CASSIIRGLGTDSNQPQHF
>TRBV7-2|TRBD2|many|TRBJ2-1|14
TGTGCCAGCAGCTTAGGTGGACTAGCTAAACGGCAGTTCTTC
CASSLGGLAKRQFF
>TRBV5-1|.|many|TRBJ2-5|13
TGCGCCAGCGCGGCCGACCCCCAGTGGACCCAGTACTTC
CASAADPQWTQYF
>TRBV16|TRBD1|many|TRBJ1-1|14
TGTGCCAGCAGCGGACAGGGGAGGAGCACTGAAGCTTTCTTT
CASSGQGRSTEAFF
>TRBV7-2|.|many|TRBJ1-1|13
TGTGCCAGCAGCTTAGTACAGAACACTGAAGCTTTCTTT
CASSLVQNTEAFF
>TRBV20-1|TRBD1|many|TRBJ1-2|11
TGCAGTGCAACGACAGGGGATGGCTACACCTTC
CSATTGDGYTF
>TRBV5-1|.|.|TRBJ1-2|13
TGCGCCAGCAGCAGGGACCGTAACTATGGCTACACCTTC
CASSRDRNYGYTF
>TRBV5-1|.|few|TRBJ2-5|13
TGCGCCAGCAGCTTAGGCTATCGAGAGACCCAGTACTTC
CASSLGYRETQYF
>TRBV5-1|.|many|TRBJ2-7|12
TGCGCCAGCAGAGGAGATCGGGCCGAGCAGTACTTC
CASRGDRAEQYF
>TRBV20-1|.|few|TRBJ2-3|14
TGCAGTGCTAGATTTAATCACGGTGCAGATACGCAGTATTTT
CSARFNHGADTQYF
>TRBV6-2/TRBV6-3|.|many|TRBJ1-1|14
TGTGCCAGCAGCCACTCTAGCGCGGCCACTGAAGCTTTCTTT
CASSHSSAATEAFF
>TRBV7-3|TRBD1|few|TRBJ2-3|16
TGTGCCAGCAGCTTAGAGGTGACAGGGGGCGCAGATACGCAGTATTTT
CASSLEVTGGADTQYF
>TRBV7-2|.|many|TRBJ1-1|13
TGTGCCAGCAGCTTAGCGAAACAGACTGAAGCTTTCTTT
CASSLAKQTEAFF
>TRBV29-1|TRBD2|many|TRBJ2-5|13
TGCAGCGGCTCTCGGAGCGGGGAAGAGACCCAGTACTTC
CSGSRSGEETQYF
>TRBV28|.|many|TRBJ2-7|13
TGTGCCAGCATGCCGGGACACACTTACGAGCAGTACTTC
CASMPGHTYEQYF
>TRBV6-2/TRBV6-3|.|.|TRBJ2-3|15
TGTGCCAGCAGTTACGAGGGGGGAAACACAGATACGCAGTATTTT
CASSYEGGNTDTQYF
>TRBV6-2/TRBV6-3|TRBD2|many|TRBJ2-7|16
TGTGCCAGCAGTTCTCGACTAGCGGGGGGGCCGGGCGAGCAGTACTTC
CASSSRLAGGPGEQYF
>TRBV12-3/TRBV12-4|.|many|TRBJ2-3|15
TGTGCCAGCAGCCTCACTTATGGGTCACCAGATACGCAGTATTTT
CASSLTYGSPDTQYF
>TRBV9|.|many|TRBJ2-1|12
TGTGCCAGCAGCGTAGAAAGGCATGAGCAGTTCTTC
CASSVERHEQFF
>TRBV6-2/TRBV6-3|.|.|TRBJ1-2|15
TGTGCCAGCAGTTACCCCAGCTCCCCGGGGTATGGCTACACCTTC
CASSYPSSPGYGYTF
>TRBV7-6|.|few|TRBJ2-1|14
TGTGCCAGCAGCCGCGGGACTCTCGGCGATGAGCAGTTCTTC
CASSRGTLGDEQFF
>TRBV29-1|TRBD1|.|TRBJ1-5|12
TGCAGCGTTGTCCTCTCAGGGACAGCCCAGCATTTT
CSVVLSGTAQHF
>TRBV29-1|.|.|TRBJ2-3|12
TGCAGCGTTGTGGCTAGCACAGATACGCAGTATTTT
CSVVASTDTQYF
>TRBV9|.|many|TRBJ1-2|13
TGTGCCAGCAGCGACTCAAATAACTATGGCTACACCTTC
CASSDSNNYGYTF
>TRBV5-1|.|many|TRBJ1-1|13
TGCGCCAGCAGCGTCGGGACTGTCGCTGAAGCTTTCTTT
CASSVGTVAEAFF
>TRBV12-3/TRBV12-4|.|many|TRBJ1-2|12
TGTGCCAGCAGCTCCAGGAACTATGGCTACACCTTC
CASSSRNYGYTF
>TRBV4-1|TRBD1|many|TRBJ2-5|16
TGCGCCAGCAGCCAAGGACAGGGTTCCTACAAAGAGACCCAGTACTTC
CASSQGQGSYKETQYF
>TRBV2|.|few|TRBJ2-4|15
TGTGCCAGCAGTGAGGGCCCCGGGGCCAAAAACATTCAGTACTTC
CASSEGPGAKNIQYF
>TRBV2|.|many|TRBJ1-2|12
TGTGCCAGCAGTGAAGACATAGACGGCTACACCTTC
CASSEDIDGYTF
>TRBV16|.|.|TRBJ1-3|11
TGTGCCAGCAGCCCTGGAAACACCATATATTTT
CASSPGNTIYF
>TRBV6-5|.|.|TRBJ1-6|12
TGTGCCAGCAGTTACCACAATTCACCCCTCCACTTT
CASSYHNSPLHF
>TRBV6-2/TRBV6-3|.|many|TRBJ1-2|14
TGTGCCAGCAGTTACCAGGGAGCTAACTATGGCTACACCTTC
CASSYQGANYGYTF
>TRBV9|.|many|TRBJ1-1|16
TGTGCCAGCAGCCCAAGCGACAAAAGGCCTGTCACTGAAGCTTTCTTT
CASSPSDKRPVTEAFF
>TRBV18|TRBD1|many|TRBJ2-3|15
TGTGCCAGCTCCCCCGGGACAGCGAGCACAGATACGCAGTATTTT
CASSPGTASTDTQYF
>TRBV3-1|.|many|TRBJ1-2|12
TGTGCCAGCGGTAGACTGGCGGACGGCTACACCTTC
CASGRLADGYTF
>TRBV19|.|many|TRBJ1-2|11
TGTGCCAGTATGCAGTTTGATGGCTACACCTTC
CASMQFDGYTF
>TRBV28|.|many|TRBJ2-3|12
TGTGCCAGTAATGAGAGCACAGATACGCAGTATTTT
CASNESTDTQYF
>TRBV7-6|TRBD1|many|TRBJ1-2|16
TGTGCCAGCAGCTTAGGTCCAGGGACAGGGAACTATGGCTACACCTTC
CASSLGPGTGNYGYTF